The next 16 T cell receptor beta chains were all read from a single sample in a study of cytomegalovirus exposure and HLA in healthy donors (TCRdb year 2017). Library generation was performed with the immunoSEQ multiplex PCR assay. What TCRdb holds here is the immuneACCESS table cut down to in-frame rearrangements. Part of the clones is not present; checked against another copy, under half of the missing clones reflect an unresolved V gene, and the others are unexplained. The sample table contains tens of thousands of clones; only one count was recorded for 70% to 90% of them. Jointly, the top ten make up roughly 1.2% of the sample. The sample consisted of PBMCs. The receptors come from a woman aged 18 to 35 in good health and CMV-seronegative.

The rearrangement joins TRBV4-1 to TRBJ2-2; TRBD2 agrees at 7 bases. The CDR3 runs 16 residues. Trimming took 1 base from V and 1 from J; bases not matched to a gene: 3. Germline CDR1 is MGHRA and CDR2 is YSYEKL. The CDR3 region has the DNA TGCGCCAGCAGCCAAGGGGGAGGGATGAACACCGGGGAGCTGTTTTTT. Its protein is CASSQGGGMNTGELFF.

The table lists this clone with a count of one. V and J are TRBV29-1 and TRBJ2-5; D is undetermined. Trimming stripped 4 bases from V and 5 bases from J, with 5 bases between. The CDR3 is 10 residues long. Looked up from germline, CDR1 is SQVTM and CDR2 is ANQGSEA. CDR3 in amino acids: CSVGAETQYF. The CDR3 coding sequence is TGCAGCGTTGGGGCGGAGACCCAGTACTTC.

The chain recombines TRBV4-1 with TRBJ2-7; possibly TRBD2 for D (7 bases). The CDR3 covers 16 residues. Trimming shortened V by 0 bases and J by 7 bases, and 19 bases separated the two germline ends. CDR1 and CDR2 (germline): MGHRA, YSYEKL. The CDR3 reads CASSQDPPGGAGEQYF. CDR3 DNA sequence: TGCGCCAGCAGCCAAGACCCCCCTGGGGGGGCAGGGGAGCAGTACTTC.

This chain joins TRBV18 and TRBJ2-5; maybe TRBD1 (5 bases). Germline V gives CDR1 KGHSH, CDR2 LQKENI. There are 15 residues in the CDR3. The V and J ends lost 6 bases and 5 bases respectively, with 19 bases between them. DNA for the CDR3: TGTGCCAGCTCTCGTAGACAGATAGCCATGGAGACCCAGTACTTC. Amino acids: CASSRRQIAMETQYF.

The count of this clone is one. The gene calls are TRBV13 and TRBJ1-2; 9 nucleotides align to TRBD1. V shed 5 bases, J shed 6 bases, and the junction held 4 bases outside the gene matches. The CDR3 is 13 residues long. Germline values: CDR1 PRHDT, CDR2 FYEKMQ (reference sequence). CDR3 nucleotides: TGTGCCAGCAGCCAAACAGGGGGCAATGGCTACACCTTC. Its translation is CASSQTGGNGYTF.

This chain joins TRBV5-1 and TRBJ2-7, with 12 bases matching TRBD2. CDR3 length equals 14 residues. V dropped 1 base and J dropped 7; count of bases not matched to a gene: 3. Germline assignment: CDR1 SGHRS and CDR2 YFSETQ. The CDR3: CASSLRLAGGEQYF. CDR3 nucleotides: TGCGCCAGCAGCTTGAGGCTAGCGGGAGGGGAGCAGTACTTC.

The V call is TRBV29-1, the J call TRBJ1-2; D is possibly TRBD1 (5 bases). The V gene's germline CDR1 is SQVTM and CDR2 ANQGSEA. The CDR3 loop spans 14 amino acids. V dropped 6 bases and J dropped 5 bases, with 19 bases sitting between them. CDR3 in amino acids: CSVGPPTVLYGYTF. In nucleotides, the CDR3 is TGCAGCGTGGGGCCCCCAACAGTCCTGTATGGCTACACCTTC.

CDR3 loop: CASSWGGNYEQYF. CDR3 in DNA: TGTGCCAGTAGTTGGGGGGGGAACTACGAGCAGTACTTC. This rearrangement joins TRBV19 to TRBJ2-7, with 7 bases fitting TRBD2. Trimming removed 5 bases from V and 3 bases from J; junction bases left unmatched: 4. This CDR3 region has 13 residues. Per germline, CDR1 LNHDA and CDR2 SQIVND (reference sequence).

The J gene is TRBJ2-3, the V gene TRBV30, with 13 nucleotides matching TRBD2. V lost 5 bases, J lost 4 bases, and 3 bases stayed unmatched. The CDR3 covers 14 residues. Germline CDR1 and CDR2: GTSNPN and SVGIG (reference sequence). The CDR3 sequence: CAWDGLAGADTQYF. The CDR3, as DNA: TGTGCCTGGGACGGACTAGCGGGGGCAGATACGCAGTATTTT.

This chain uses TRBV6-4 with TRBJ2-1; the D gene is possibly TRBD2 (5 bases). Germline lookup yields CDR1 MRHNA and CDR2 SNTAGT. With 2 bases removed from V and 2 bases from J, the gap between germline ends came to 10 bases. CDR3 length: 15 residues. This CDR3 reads CASSDGESTYNEQFF. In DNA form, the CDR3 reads TGTGCCAGCAGTGACGGGGAGTCGACCTACAATGAGCAGTTCTTC.

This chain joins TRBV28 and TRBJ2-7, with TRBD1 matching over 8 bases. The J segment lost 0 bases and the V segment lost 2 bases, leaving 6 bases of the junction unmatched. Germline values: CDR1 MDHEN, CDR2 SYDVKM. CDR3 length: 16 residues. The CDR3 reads CASSLRRQGFSYEQYF. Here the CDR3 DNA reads TGTGCCAGCAGTTTAAGGCGACAGGGGTTCTCCTACGAGCAGTACTTC.

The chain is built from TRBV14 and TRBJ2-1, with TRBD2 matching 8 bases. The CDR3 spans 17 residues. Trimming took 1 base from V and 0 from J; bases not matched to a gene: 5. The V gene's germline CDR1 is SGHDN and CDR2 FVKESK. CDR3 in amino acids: CASSQALAGASYNEQFF. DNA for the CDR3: TGTGCCAGCAGCCAAGCCCTAGCGGGCGCCTCCTACAATGAGCAGTTCTTC.

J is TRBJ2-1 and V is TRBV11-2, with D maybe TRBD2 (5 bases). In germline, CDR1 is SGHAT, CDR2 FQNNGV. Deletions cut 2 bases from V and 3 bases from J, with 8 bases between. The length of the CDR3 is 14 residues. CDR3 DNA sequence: TGTGCCAGCAGCTTACTCCGGGACTACAATGAGCAGTTCTTC. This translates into CASSLLRDYNEQFF.

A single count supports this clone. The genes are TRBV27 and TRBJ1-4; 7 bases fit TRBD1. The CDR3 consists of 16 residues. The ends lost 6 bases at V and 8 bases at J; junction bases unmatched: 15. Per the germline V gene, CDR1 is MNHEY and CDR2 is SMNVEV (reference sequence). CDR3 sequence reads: CASSLSPGQRWEKLFF. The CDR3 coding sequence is TGTGCCAGCAGCCTAAGTCCGGGACAGCGGTGGGAAAAACTGTTTTTT. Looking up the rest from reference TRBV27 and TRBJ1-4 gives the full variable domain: EAQVTQNPRYLITVTGKKLTVTCSQNMNHEYMSWYRQDPGLGLRQIYYSMNVEVTDKGDVPEGYKVSRKEKRNFPLILESPSPNQTSLYFCASSLSPGQRWEKLFFGSGTQLSVL.

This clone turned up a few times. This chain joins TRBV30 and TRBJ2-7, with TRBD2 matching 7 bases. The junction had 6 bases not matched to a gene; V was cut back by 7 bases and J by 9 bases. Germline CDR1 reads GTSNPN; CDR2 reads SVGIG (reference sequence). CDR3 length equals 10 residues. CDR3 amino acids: CAYGLGVQYF. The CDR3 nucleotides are TGTGCCTACGGACTAGGAGTGCAGTACTTC.

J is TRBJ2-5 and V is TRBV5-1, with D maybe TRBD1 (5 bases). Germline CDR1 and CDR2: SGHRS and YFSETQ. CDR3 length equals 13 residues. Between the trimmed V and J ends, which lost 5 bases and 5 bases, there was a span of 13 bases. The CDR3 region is CASSRTIKETQYF. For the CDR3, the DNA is TGCGCCAGCAGTCGGACAATCAAGGAGACCCAGTACTTC.